This T cell receptor beta chain was recorded in a study of T cell repertoires in cytomegalovirus infection. V lost 0 bases to trimming and J lost 5 bases, with 11 bases between them. The CDR3 length is 16 residues. Germline-derived CDR1 and CDR2 are SGHTA and FQGNSA. Ten or more counts support this clonotype. One entry per CDR3 protein results from TCRdb running MiXCR on the reads. Of about 130,000 distinct CDR3 sequences listed, roughly 9% are singletons. The sample was PBMCs. This chain connects TRBV7-2 to TRBJ1-6; the D gene is possibly TRBD1 (6 bases). This sequence originates from a human donor in good health (CMV status not recorded). Some clones in this sample may be carry-over from other donors' samples. The CDR3 DNA sequence: TGTGCCAGCAGCTTAGCCCTGGGACACGATAATTCACCCCTCCACTTT. Residues: CASSLALGHDNSPLHF.